The sequence of this TCR beta chain was determined in a study of blood T cell repertoires in COVID-19. Study context: Spain, Italy and the United States supplied samples that represented acute and convalescent COVID-19. PBMCs, B-cell-depleted T cells, or T cells provided the cDNA or gDNA that made up the material.

In the original processing: For nucleated cells, counts were estimated from reference gene primer amplification. The table came from immunoSEQ multiplex PCR; TCRdb's copy has only in-frame clones and leaves some out. The DNA was the basis for D and trimming; V, J and clone size are from that table. This sample yields roughly 250,000 clones, of which around 81% are seen a single time; around 3% belongs to the top ten. Trimming stripped 4 bases from V and 0 bases from J, with 17 bases between. There are 17 residues in the CDR3. From germline, CDR1 is SGHTS and CDR2 YDEGEE. The genes are TRBV5-8 and TRBJ1-5; possibly TRBD1 for D (6 bases). This TCR was recovered from a woman aged 55-70 years with active or convalescent COVID-19. The specimen sequenced was peripheral blood. DNA of the CDR3: TGTGCCAGCAGCAGTGTTGTGGGGGCGTATAGCAATCAGCCCCAGCATTTT. Protein: CASSSVVGAYSNQPQHF.